The present entry profiles one TCR beta chain with its context. The antigen is unknown. V was cut by 5 bases and J by 2 bases, with 13 bases left in between. CDR1 is SGHTA and CDR2 is FQGNSA in the germline V gene. The CDR3 has 14 residues. This record belongs to a study of metastatic and nonmetastatic thyroid tumors. Looking at the study overall: Across blood and tumor or nodule tissue, repertoires from malignant and benign thyroid patients were compared with one another.

No patient received treatment before thyroid surgery. In the original processing: CDR3 differences across clinicopathological groups were used to build a distant-metastasis classifier for papillary thyroid cancer. From the PCR reads, TCRdb re-called clones with MiXCR. The V and J calls come from TCRdb's annotation, not from the publication. The repertoire holds around 22,000 clones, with less than 45% as singletons. Study outcomes and limitations: The study reportedly found significantly higher TCR beta diversity in malignant thyroid tumors than benign nodules, in blood and tumor.

The chain joins TRBV7-2 to TRBJ2-7; D might be TRBD1 (6 bases). The sequencing sample was made of blood. The receptor was derived from a male donor with papillary thyroid cancer or a benign thyroid nodule (not recorded which). Some clones in this sample may be carry-over from other donors' samples. DNA for the CDR3: TGTGCCAGCAGCCGACAGGATGGTACCTACGAGCAGTACTTC. Its translation: CASSRQDGTYEQYF. Filled out from reference TRBV7-2 and TRBJ2-7, the complete variable domain reads GAGVSQSPSNKVTEKGKDVELRCDPISGHTALYWYRQSLGQGLEFLIYFQGNSAPDKSGLPSDRFSAERTGGSVSTLTIQRTQQEDSAVYLCASSRQDGTYEQYFGPGTRLTVT.